The rows below give T cell receptor beta chains drawn from one sample of a study of T cell responses to AZD1222 COVID-19 vaccine. Generated by immunoSEQ multiplex PCR, the TCRdb table keeps only in-frame clones and is missing some. The repertoire has over 100,000 clones, roughly nine tenths of them found once; the top ten carry about 7.1%. Here the sequenced sample was peripheral blood, taken on day 0 of AZD1222 vaccination. These receptors came from an adult in good health. Each CDR3 is given with its conserved first and last residue. A D gene is named only where the DNA matches it firmly. Part of the rows lack a size; the others show once, few, many or a class for expanded clones.

J gene | clone size | V gene | D gene | CDR3 DNA | CDR3 protein
TRBJ1-4 | . | TRBV4-3 | . | TGCGCCAGCAGCCAAGATCTCCGGGCTAATGAAAAACTGTTTTTT | CASSQDLRANEKLFF
TRBJ2-7 | . | TRBV7-3 | TRBD1 | TGTGCCAGCAGCTTCTCAGGGGGCTACGAGCAGTACTTC | CASSFSGGYEQYF
TRBJ2-1 | . | TRBV5-6 | TRBD2 | TGTGCCAGCAGCTTGGGGCTACTAGCGGGGAGGGACAATGAGCAGTTCTTC | CASSLGLLAGRDNEQFF
TRBJ1-4 | . | TRBV7-9 | . | TGTGCCAGCAGCTTTATACGGGGGAATGAAAAACTGTTTTTT | CASSFIRGNEKLFF
TRBJ2-2 | . | TRBV24-1 | . | TGTGCCACCACCGGGACTCCTGGTGGGGAGCTGTTTTTT | CATTGTPGGELFF
TRBJ1-1 | . | TRBV6-6 | TRBD1 | TGTGCCAGCAGTCCACGAACCGGGACAGGCCTTAACACTGAAGCTTTCTTT | CASSPRTGTGLNTEAFF
TRBJ1-2 | . | TRBV7-3 | TRBD1 | TGTGCCAGCAGCTTAACCACCGGGACAGGGAACGGCTACACCTTC | CASSLTTGTGNGYTF
TRBJ1-2 | . | TRBV12-3/TRBV12-4 | . | TGTGCCAGCAGCCCTAAGGGTGGCTACACCTTC | CASSPKGGYTF
TRBJ1-2 | . | TRBV7-9 | . | TGTGCCAGCAGCTGGCAGGGAGGGTACGATGGCTACACCTTC | CASSWQGGYDGYTF
TRBJ2-6 | . | TRBV6-2/TRBV6-3 | . | TGTGCCAGCAGCTGGGCGTCTGGGGCCAACGTCCTGACTTTC | CASSWASGANVLTF
TRBJ1-2 | . | TRBV5-1 | . | TGCGCCAGCAGCTTGTCCGGGGGCTCTGGCTACACCTTC | CASSLSGGSGYTF
TRBJ2-1 | . | TRBV24-1 | . | TGTGCCACCAGTGCCCAGCTTGGAGCCTACAATGAGCAGTTCTTC | CATSAQLGAYNEQFF
TRBJ1-4 | . | TRBV27 | . | TGTGCCAGCAGTATTGCAGGGCTCTTTCGTGAAAAACTGTTTTTT | CASSIAGLFREKLFF
TRBJ2-5 | . | TRBV5-1 | . | TGCGCCAGCAGCTTGGGCCTAGCTCTTAACTCCCAAGAGACCCAGTACTTC | CASSLGLALNSQETQYF
TRBJ2-1 | . | TRBV9 | . | TGTGCCAGCAGCGCCTTAGACGAGCAGTTCTTC | CASSALDEQFF
TRBJ1-6 | . | TRBV18 | TRBD1 | TGTGCCAGCTCACAAGAACCGACAGGGCCCCTCCACTTT | CASSQEPTGPLHF
TRBJ1-2 | . | TRBV12-3/TRBV12-4 | TRBD1 | TGTGCCAGCAGCACAGGGGGCGGATATGGCTACACCTTC | CASSTGGGYGYTF
TRBJ2-7 | . | TRBV12-3/TRBV12-4 | . | TGTGCCAGCAGCAACCTGGGCTCCTACGAGCAGTACTTC | CASSNLGSYEQYF
TRBJ2-5 | . | TRBV6-5 | TRBD2 | TGTGCCAGCTTTTTACGGGGGGATTTTCAAGAGACCCAGTACTTC | CASFLRGDFQETQYF
TRBJ2-3 | . | TRBV10-3 | . | TGTGCCATCAGTGAATATTTTACTAGTCCTAGCACAGATACGCAGTATTTT | CAISEYFTSPSTDTQYF
TRBJ1-2 | . | TRBV30 | . | TGTGCCTGGAGTTCTACTTCAGGAGTGGGGGAAGGTGGCTACACCTTC | CAWSSTSGVGEGGYTF
TRBJ2-5 | . | TRBV10-3 | . | TGTGCCATCAAAAGTCCGAGGGATCAAGAGACCCAGTACTTC | CAIKSPRDQETQYF
TRBJ1-2 | . | TRBV4-2 | . | TGTGCCAGCAGCCAAGATAAAGGCAGGAACTACACCTTC | CASSQDKGRNYTF
TRBJ2-1 | . | TRBV29-1 | . | TGCAGCGTTCGGGTAAGGGCGAATGAGCAGTTCTTC | CSVRVRANEQFF
TRBJ2-3 | . | TRBV3-1/TRBV3-2 | . | TGTGCCAGCAGCCTGAGGGGAAGTGGTACGCAGTATTTT | CASSLRGSGTQYF
TRBJ2-1 | . | TRBV9 | TRBD2 | TGTGCCAGCAGCGTAGCGGGTAGCGGGTACTCCTACAATGAGCAGTTCTTC | CASSVAGSGYSYNEQFF
TRBJ2-7 | few | TRBV10-3 | . | TGTGCCATCACCCCGGGGCAGGGCTACGAGCAGTACTTC | CAITPGQGYEQYF
TRBJ1-5 | . | TRBV4-1 | . | TGCGCCAGCAGCAACTCCGGGAGCAATCAGCCCCAGCATTTT | CASSNSGSNQPQHF
TRBJ2-2 | . | TRBV3-1/TRBV3-2 | . | TGTGCCAGCAGCCAAGATTCCCTGCGTCCCGGGGAGCTGTTTTTT | CASSQDSLRPGELFF
TRBJ2-7 | . | TRBV9 | . | TGTGCCAGCAGCGTTTGTTGGGAGCAAAATACTAGAACCTACGAGCAGTACTTC | CASSVCWEQNTRTYEQYF
TRBJ2-7 | . | TRBV18 | . | TGTGCCAGCTCGGGGACGGGTGCCTACGAGCAGTACTTC | CASSGTGAYEQYF
TRBJ2-7 | . | TRBV11-3 | TRBD1 | TGTGCCAGCAGCTCGGGACAGGGGGGCGAGCAGTACTTC | CASSSGQGGEQYF
TRBJ1-2 | . | TRBV30 | . | TGTGCCTGGATCGCCACCCGGGGTGGCTACACCTTC | CAWIATRGGYTF
TRBJ1-1 | once | TRBV29-1 | TRBD1 | TGCAGCGCAAGGACAGGGGTGAACACTGAAGCTTTCTTT | CSARTGVNTEAFF
TRBJ2-5 | once | TRBV29-1 | . | TGCAGCGTTGATGACTGGGAATCATTGGGGACCCAGTACTTC | CSVDDWESLGTQYF
TRBJ2-5 | . | TRBV5-4 | TRBD2 | TGTGCCAGCAGCTTGATAGTCTCGTCTAGCGGGGGGGCCGAGACCCAGTACTTC | CASSLIVSSSGGAETQYF
TRBJ2-5 | . | TRBV5-4 | TRBD2 | TGTGCCAGCAGATCCGGGGTAGCGGGGGCCCGGGGGGAGACCCAGTACTTC | CASRSGVAGARGETQYF
TRBJ1-2 | once | TRBV19 | . | TGTGCCAGTAGTCTCGACGCGAATCTGAACTATGGCTACACCTTC | CASSLDANLNYGYTF
TRBJ1-4 | . | TRBV7-2 | . | TGTGCCAGCAGCTTAAGACACCCATGGGCTAATGAAAAACTGTTTTTT | CASSLRHPWANEKLFF
TRBJ2-3 | . | TRBV9 | TRBD1 | TGTGCCAGCAGCGTGACGACAGGGGGAGGGTCAGATACGCAGTATTTT | CASSVTTGGGSDTQYF
TRBJ2-3 | . | TRBV29-1 | . | TGCAGCGTCGGGACGGTGGGTATGGATACGCAGTATTTT | CSVGTVGMDTQYF
TRBJ2-5 | . | TRBV3-1/TRBV3-2 | TRBD2 | TGTGCCAGCAGCCAAGAAGGGCTAGCGGGGGCGCAAGAGACCCAGTACTTC | CASSQEGLAGAQETQYF
TRBJ2-2 | . | TRBV2 | . | TGTGCCAGCATAAGGGGGACCAACACCGGGGAGCTGTTTTTT | CASIRGTNTGELFF
TRBJ1-4 | . | TRBV5-4 | TRBD1 | TGTGCCAGCAGCACCGAACCCGGGACAGGGAGGAAACTGTTTTTT | CASSTEPGTGRKLFF
TRBJ2-1 | . | TRBV7-9 | . | TGTGCCAGCGCTCTCACGGCAGCCTCCTACAATGAGCAGTTCTTC | CASALTAASYNEQFF